The next 24 T cell receptor beta chains were all read from a single sample in a study of blood T cell repertoires in COVID-19. TCRdb keeps only in-frame clones here, not all; method: immunoSEQ multiplex PCR. The sample carries tens of thousands of clones, about 70% recorded once. Sequenced: peripheral blood. The receptors shown here come from a human donor in a cohort sampled during active COVID-19.

This clone has only a few counts. The chain uses TRBV3-1 (or the pseudogene TRBV3-2) and TRBJ1-6, with 7 bases fitting TRBD1. The CDR3 length is 14 residues. The V gene end was trimmed by 7 bases and the J gene end by 8 bases; junction bases not matched to a gene: 8. Germline CDR1 LGHDT, CDR2 YNNKEL (reference sequence). CDR3 in DNA: TGTGCCAGCACCAAACAGGGGATTGATTCACCCCTCCACTTT. The encoded protein is CASTKQGIDSPLHF.

The rearrangement joins TRBV4-3 to TRBJ1-1, with a weak D call TRBD1 (5 bases). Looked up from germline, CDR1 is LGHNA and CDR2 is YSLEER. With 0 bases removed from V and 3 bases from J, the gap between germline ends came to 11 bases. The CDR3 is made up of 15 amino acids. CDR3 in amino acids: CASSQDLRGYTEAFF. As DNA, the CDR3 is TGCGCCAGCAGCCAAGATCTAAGGGGATACACTGAAGCTTTCTTT.

The rearrangement uses TRBV27 and TRBJ2-3; 9 nucleotides match TRBD2. There are 15 residues in the CDR3. V shed 8 bases, J shed 4 bases, and the junction held 10 bases outside the gene matches. Looked up from germline, CDR1 is MNHEY and CDR2 is SMNVEV (reference sequence). The chain's CDR3 is CASRRLAAGADTQYF. The CDR3 DNA is TGTGCCAGCCGAAGACTAGCGGCTGGGGCAGATACGCAGTATTTT.

The chain carries TRBV5-1 and TRBJ2-7; TRBD1 matches at 9 bases. CDR1 and CDR2 from the germline V gene are SGHRS and YFSETQ. The CDR3 has 15 residues. V was clipped by 0 bases and J by 5 bases; unmatched bases: 6. This CDR3 is CASSLADRGSNEQYF. CDR3 DNA: TGCGCCAGCAGCTTGGCCGACAGGGGGTCCAACGAGCAGTACTTC.

The chain carries TRBV28 and TRBJ1-2; TRBD1 agrees at 9 bases. Trimming cost V 4 bases and J 3 bases; bases outside gene matches: 6. Germline CDR1 reads MDHEN; CDR2 reads SYDVKM. The CDR3 sequence is 15 residues long. The CDR3 loop reads CASSSPTGGDYGYTF. CDR3 coding DNA: TGTGCCAGCAGTTCACCCACAGGGGGCGACTATGGCTACACCTTC.

V is TRBV9 and J is TRBJ2-7; 7 positions match TRBD1. The CDR3 runs to 15 residues. The J segment lost 4 bases and the V segment lost 3 bases, leaving 10 bases of the junction unmatched. Germline V gene sequence: CDR1 SGDLS, CDR2 YYNGEE. The CDR3 loop is CASSATAGTVYEQYF. In DNA, the CDR3 is TGTGCCAGCAGCGCGACGGCCGGGACAGTTTACGAGCAGTACTTC.

This clone has just a few counts. The chain links TRBV9 to TRBJ2-7; 9 bases map to TRBD2. V shed 0 bases, J shed 3 bases, and the junction held 4 bases outside the gene matches. CDR1 is SGDLS, CDR2 YYNGEE, per germline. This CDR3 spans 15 amino acids. The CDR3 DNA reads TGTGCCAGCAGCGTAGCTCCGACTAGCGGCTACGAGCAGTACTTC. It encodes CASSVAPTSGYEQYF.

The genes are TRBV6-1 and TRBJ2-5; TRBD2 matches at 7 bases. The ends lost 2 bases at V and 2 bases at J; junction bases unmatched: 5. The length of the CDR3 is 15 residues. Per the germline V gene, CDR1 is MNHNS and CDR2 is SASEGT. The CDR3 bases are TGTGCCAGCAGTGAAAAGCCAGCGGGGCAAGAGACCCAGTACTTC. Translating it yields CASSEKPAGQETQYF.

This clone came up a few times. The chain links TRBV9 to TRBJ2-1, with 9 positions matching TRBD2. Trimming removed 4 bases from V and 7 bases from J; junction bases left unmatched: 12. Germline CDR1 is SGDLS and CDR2 is YYNGEE. This CDR3 is 16 amino acids long. CDR3 sequence reads: CASSPTERGVVNEQFF. CDR3 DNA: TGTGCCAGCAGCCCGACGGAGCGGGGGGTCGTGAATGAGCAGTTCTTC.

The rearrangement links TRBV3-1 (or the pseudogene TRBV3-2) to TRBJ1-2; the match to TRBD1 covers 10 bases. Trimming at V came to 6 bases and at J to 8 bases, leaving 6 bases not matched to a gene. The germline gives CDR1 LGHDT, CDR2 YNNKEL (reference sequence). The CDR3 has 13 residues. In DNA form, the CDR3 reads TGTGCCAGCAGTCGACAGGGGGCGGACGGCTACACCTTC. It is translated as CASSRQGADGYTF.

The CDR3 DNA sequence: TGTGCCAGTAGTTTGACAGGGAAACCCTACGAGCAGTACTTC. This gives the protein CASSLTGKPYEQYF. The V gene is TRBV19, the J gene TRBJ2-7; 7 bases match TRBD1. CDR3 length equals 14 residues. Trimming cost V 5 bases and J 2 bases; bases outside gene matches: 6. From germline, CDR1 is LNHDA and CDR2 SQIVND (reference sequence).

V and J are TRBV6-5 and TRBJ1-3; 9 positions match TRBD1. The V gene end was trimmed by 5 bases and the J gene end by 2 bases; junction bases not matched to a gene: 4. The CDR3 loop spans 15 amino acids. CDR1 is MNHEY, CDR2 SVGAGI, per germline. CDR3 nucleotide sequence: TGTGCCAGCAGTCCTGGGACAGGGACTGGAAACACCATATATTTT. Amino acid sequence: CASSPGTGTGNTIYF.

The gene calls are TRBV7-9 and TRBJ2-1, with 9 bases lining up with TRBD1. The J segment lost 7 bases and the V segment lost 7 bases, leaving 5 bases of the junction unmatched. Germline assignment: CDR1 SEHNR and CDR2 FQNEAQ (reference sequence). CDR3 length equals 13 residues. Written as DNA, the CDR3 is TGTGCCAGCAACGGACAGGGGTCTAATGAGCAGTTCTTC. Protein sequence: CASNGQGSNEQFF.

This clone was detected once. The rearrangement links TRBV11-1 to TRBJ1-5; unclear D gene. The V gene's germline CDR1 is SGHAT and CDR2 FQDESV (reference sequence). V was trimmed by 1 base and J by 0 bases, leaving 10 bases between them. The CDR3 length is 16 residues. CDR3 in DNA: TGTGCCAGCAGCTTAGGGGGAGGGCATAGCAATCAGCCCCAGCATTTT. Its protein product is CASSLGGGHSNQPQHF.

CDR3 DNA: TGTGCCAGTAGTACCCGACAGGGGGACTATGGCTACACCTTC. Protein: CASSTRQGDYGYTF. This chain links TRBV19 with TRBJ1-2; 9 bases match TRBD1. J was trimmed by 3 bases and V by 4 bases; bases with no gene match: 3. CDR1 and CDR2 (germline): LNHDA, SQIVND (reference sequence). CDR3 length: 14 amino acids.

This chain connects TRBV7-6 to TRBJ1-3; 12 nucleotides align to TRBD1. The junction had 3 bases not matched to a gene; V was cut back by 0 bases and J by 0 bases. The germline gives CDR1 SGHVS, CDR2 FNYEAQ. CDR3 length: 18 amino acids. For the CDR3, the DNA is TGTGCCAGCAGCTTAGCGGGGACAGGGGGCTCCTCTGGAAACACCATATATTTT. The encoded protein is CASSLAGTGGSSGNTIYF.

This clone has a single count. The chain combines TRBV5-1 with TRBJ2-1; 8 bases are shared with TRBD1. The CDR3 runs to 15 residues. V was pared by 3 bases and J by 8 bases, with 10 bases of the junction left unmatched. Germline-derived CDR1 and CDR2 are SGHRS and YFSETQ. The DNA for the CDR3 is TGCGCCAGCAGCTCAGGCCTGACAGGGGTCCATGAGCAGTTCTTC. This gives the protein CASSSGLTGVHEQFF.

The chain recombines TRBV24-1 with TRBJ2-3, with D tentatively TRBD1 (6 bases). V was pared by 4 bases and J by 5 bases, with 9 bases between. This CDR3 has 13 amino acids. Germline V gives CDR1 KGHDR, CDR2 SFDVKD. CDR3 nucleotide sequence: TGTGCCACCAGTGAACCGGACAGAGATACGCAGTATTTT. Its translation is CATSEPDRDTQYF.

This rearrangement joins TRBV5-1 to TRBJ2-7; possibly TRBD1 for D (6 bases). The V and J ends lost 1 base and 6 bases respectively, with 14 bases between them. This CDR3 is 14 amino acids long. Germline assignment: CDR1 SGHRS and CDR2 YFSETQ. The CDR3 reads CASSLWTEPFEQYF. CDR3 nucleotides: TGCGCCAGCAGCTTGTGGACAGAGCCTTTCGAGCAGTACTTC. The variable domain in full, completed from reference TRBV5-1 and TRBJ2-7, reads KAGVTQTPRYLIKTRGQQVTLSCSPISGHRSVSWYQQTPGQGLQFLFEYFSETQRNKGNFPGRFSGRQFSNSRSEMNVSTLELGDSALYLCASSLWTEPFEQYFGPGTRLTVT.

The chain couples TRBV5-1 to TRBJ2-1; D possibly corresponds to TRBD1 (6 bases). V was pared by 0 bases and J by 2 bases, with 9 bases between. The CDR3 loop spans 15 amino acids. Germline V gene lookup returns CDR1 SGHRS and CDR2 YFSETQ. The DNA for the CDR3 is TGCGCCAGCAGCTTGGCTGGACAGACCTACAATGAGCAGTTCTTC. Translation gives CASSLAGQTYNEQFF.

DNA for the CDR3: TGTGCCAGCAGTGAATCAGGGAGGAGCACCGGGGAGCTGTTTTTT. It encodes CASSESGRSTGELFF. This chain joins TRBV6-1 and TRBJ2-2; weak D call: TRBD2 (6 bases). The CDR3 runs to 15 residues. Germline V gene lookup returns CDR1 MNHNS and CDR2 SASEGT. With 2 bases removed from V and 4 bases from J, the gap between germline ends came to 11 bases.

The chain joins TRBV4-3 to TRBJ2-7; D is ambiguous. With 0 bases removed from V and 0 bases from J, the gap between germline ends came to 9 bases. The length of the CDR3 is 15 residues. Germline V gene lookup returns CDR1 LGHNA and CDR2 YSLEER. In DNA, the CDR3 is TGCGCCAGCAGCCAAGAATCCAGGTTCTCCTACGAGCAGTACTTC. The encoded protein is CASSQESRFSYEQYF.

This chain joins TRBV20-1 and TRBJ1-6; 10 nucleotides align to TRBD1. Losses at the gene ends were 4 bases for V and 8 bases for J; bases not matched to a gene: 8. The CDR3 is 15 residues long. The germline V gene encodes CDR1 DFQATT and CDR2 SNEGSKA (reference sequence). CDR3 residues: CSAIDRGPLDSPLHF. The CDR3 DNA sequence: TGCAGTGCTATTGACAGGGGGCCTTTAGATTCACCCCTCCACTTT.

The chain carries TRBV7-9 and TRBJ1-1, with 7 bases matching TRBD1. CDR1 and CDR2 (germline): SEHNR, FQNEAQ (reference sequence). The CDR3 has 14 residues. V trimming: 5 bases; J trimming: 4 bases; junction bases outside the gene matches: 7. DNA of the CDR3: TGTGCCAGCAGCCTGCAGGCAGGGGGCACTGAAGCTTTCTTT. Encoded protein: CASSLQAGGTEAFF.